This T cell receptor beta chain is drawn from a study of blood T cell repertoires in COVID-19. About the research overall: Material from acute and convalescent COVID-19 was sourced from the United States, Italy and Spain. T cells, B-cell-depleted T cells, or PBMCs supplied cDNA or gDNA.

In the authors' methods: Amplified reference gene primers provided the basis for estimating nucleated cell counts. Method: immunoSEQ multiplex PCR; TCRdb's copy keeps in-frame clones and lacks some. V and J calls and clone size are given by that table; D and trimming were obtained from the DNA. The sample carries 95,000 to 100,000 clones, around 87% recorded once. This CDR3 region has 13 residues. Germline CDR1 reads KGHDR; CDR2 reads SFDVKD. With 5 bases clipped from V and 4 bases from J, the junction kept 2 bases outside the gene matches. The gene calls are TRBV24-1 and TRBJ2-3; 7 bases line up with TRBD2. This TCR derives from a woman aged 25 to 39 with acute or convalescent COVID-19. Sequencing was done on a sample of peripheral blood. The CDR3 DNA follows: TGTGCCACCAGTGCCCGGGGGGCAGATACGCAGTATTTT. Amino acids: CATSARGADTQYF.